Below, one T cell receptor (beta chain) is given with its context. The antigen remains unidentified. A minimum of 7 million PBMCs was isolated per sample. The authors ran a second PCR of 7 to 11 cycles using a sample-barcoded 5' primer and a J-beta primer mix. Each cDNA was tagged by a template-switch adaptor containing 12 random nucleotides. Every sample returned 3 million or more CDR3-containing paired-end reads. TCRdb itself ran the 5' RACE reads through MiXCR, one entry per CDR3 protein. The repertoire includes 1,500,000 or so distinct CDR3 sequences, 35% to 45% of them detected once, and about 3.8% sits in the top ten. The data derive from a study of blood T cells in healthy people across ages. Germline values: CDR1 KGHSY, CDR2 FQNENV. Trimming took off 4 bases at V and 3 bases at J, with 13 bases between the two ends. The CDR3 sequence is 15 residues long. Findings and limits, study-wide: Long-lived and aged donors differed, with more naive CD4+ cells and higher diversity in the long-lived.

This clonotype originated in a woman between 18 and 29 years old in good health. Sequencing used blood. The rearrangement joins TRBV16 to TRBJ2-1; possible D gene TRBD1, 5 bases. CDR3 protein: CASSLTASNYNEQFF. CDR3 nucleotide sequence: TGTGCCAGCAGCCTGACAGCCTCTAACTACAATGAGCAGTTCTTC.